These 28 T cell receptor beta chains were sequenced from one sample in a study of beta chain features in type 1 diabetes. As every portion of the isolated RNA was reverse transcribed, the sequencing read expressed TCRB transcripts. Profiled with immunoSEQ multiplex PCR; TCRdb holds only in-frame clones, not every one. The data show approximately 200,000 clones, 9.6% seen once. Sequencing used naive CD4+ T cells from blood. These receptors were collected from a young woman in good health.

V and J are TRBV5-5 and TRBJ2-7, with 7 bases lining up with TRBD1. Germline CDR1 and CDR2: SGHKS and YYEKEE (reference sequence). With V trimmed by 0 bases and J by 6 bases, 6 bases remained unmatched. CDR3 size: 14 residues. The CDR3 DNA reads TGTGCCAGCAGCTTGGCCCCGACAGGGCGCGAGCAGTACTTC. Translation gives CASSLAPTGREQYF.

This chain uses TRBV7-8 with TRBJ1-1; D is perhaps TRBD1 (5 bases). V was trimmed by 5 bases and J by 1 base, leaving 8 bases between them. This CDR3 spans 13 amino acids. Germline V lookup: CDR1 SGHVS, CDR2 FQNEAQ. The CDR3 is CASSIDRNTEAFF. CDR3 nucleotide sequence: TGTGCCAGCAGCATTGACAGGAACACTGAAGCTTTCTTT.

This clone has a handful of counts. The chain recombines TRBV7-9 with TRBJ2-5; TRBD1 might be the D (5 bases). This CDR3 is built from 15 residues. Germline CDR1 SEHNR, CDR2 FQNEAQ (reference sequence). Trimming removed 5 bases from V and 1 base from J, with 14 bases in between. DNA for the CDR3: TGTGCCAGCAGCCGGATGCAGGGCTTCCAAGAGACCCAGTACTTC. It encodes CASSRMQGFQETQYF.

V and J are TRBV15 and TRBJ2-1; 8 bases agree with TRBD2. The CDR3 sequence is 17 residues long. The germline V gene encodes CDR1 LNHNV and CDR2 YYDKDF (reference sequence). V was clipped by 0 bases and J by 9 bases; unmatched bases: 13. The CDR3 is CATSRDVGGGRIGEQFF. CDR3 nucleotide sequence: TGTGCCACCAGCAGAGATGTGGGCGGGGGGCGTATAGGTGAGCAGTTCTTC.

This clone was counted a few times. The rearrangement joins TRBV30 to TRBJ2-6; 8 nucleotides align to TRBD1. The J segment lost 1 base and the V segment lost 2 bases, leaving 1 base of the junction unmatched. The CDR3 has 15 amino acids. Germline CDR1 and CDR2: GTSNPN and SVGIG (reference sequence). Here the CDR3 reads CAWSWTGSGANVLTF. The CDR3 region has the DNA TGTGCCTGGAGTTGGACAGGGTCTGGGGCCAACGTCCTGACTTTC.

This clone showed up just a few times. V gene TRBV9 combines with J gene TRBJ2-4, with D unclear. Trimming took off 0 bases at V and 7 bases at J, with 8 bases between the two ends. CDR3 length equals 13 residues. CDR1 and CDR2 (germline): SGDLS, YYNGEE. The CDR3 region is CASSVDWRNIQYF. CDR3 DNA sequence: TGTGCCAGCAGCGTAGATTGGCGGAACATTCAGTACTTC.

Only a few counts were recorded for this clone. This chain joins TRBV6-5 and TRBJ2-2; 7 bases are a match to TRBD2. This CDR3 spans 14 amino acids. Germline assignment: CDR1 MNHEY and CDR2 SVGAGI. V lost 5 bases, J lost 5 bases, and 5 bases stayed unmatched. The CDR3 coding sequence is TGTGCCAGCAGTCCCTCGGGGGGAACCGGGGAGCTGTTTTTT. Protein product: CASSPSGGTGELFF.

This clone turned up a few times. The V and J genes are TRBV6-5 and TRBJ2-1; 10 bases align to TRBD2. Germline loops: CDR1 MNHEY, CDR2 SVGAGI. After removal of 5 bases from V and 12 bases from J, the junction contained 10 bases not matched to a gene. The CDR3 length is 14 residues. The CDR3 DNA reads as TGTGCCAGCAGTGAAGATTTAGCGGGGGGCGGGCAGTTCTTC. It specifies CASSEDLAGGGQFF.

The genes are TRBV30 and TRBJ1-5, with 7 nucleotides matching TRBD1. This CDR3 contains 13 residues. J gave up 3 bases and V 6 bases, and 5 bases lay outside the gene matches. Germline V gives CDR1 GTSNPN, CDR2 SVGIG (reference sequence). The CDR3 is CACQDRFNQPQHF. The CDR3 DNA sequence: TGTGCCTGCCAGGACAGGTTCAATCAGCCCCAGCATTTT.

This clone was seen at least ten times. Written as DNA, the CDR3 is TGTGCCAGCAGCCAAGACGACCCAGGGGCTACCCTCATCTACGAGCAGTACTTC. Protein sequence: CASSQDDPGATLIYEQYF. The V call is TRBV4-2, the J call TRBJ2-7, with D maybe TRBD1 (6 bases). Trimming pared 0 bases from V and 3 bases from J, leaving 21 bases between. In germline, CDR1 is LGHNA, CDR2 YNFKEQ. The CDR3 runs 18 residues.

There are a few counts of this clone. CDR3 DNA: TGCGCCAGCAGCCCCCGGGACAGTCGGACGAGGACTGAAGCTTTCTTT. Translation gives CASSPRDSRTRTEAFF. The gene calls are TRBV5-1 and TRBJ1-1, with 7 bases aligning to TRBD1. Germline V gene data show CDR1 as SGHRS and CDR2 as YFSETQ. Trimming cost V 4 bases and J 5 bases; bases outside gene matches: 14. This CDR3 contains 16 residues.

This chain joins TRBV6-5 and TRBJ2-5, with 12 bases aligning to TRBD2. This CDR3 region has 15 residues. Trimming took 4 bases from V and 5 from J; bases not matched to a gene: 5. Germline V gives CDR1 MNHEY, CDR2 SVGAGI. The CDR3 DNA reads TGTGCCAGCAGTTTGACTAGCGGGAGAAGCGAGACCCAGTACTTC. It is translated as CASSLTSGRSETQYF.

This clone was detected a few times. The chain links TRBV4-2 to TRBJ2-1; tentative D call: TRBD2 (7 bases). CDR1 LGHNA and CDR2 YNFKEQ come from the germline V gene. This CDR3 comprises 12 residues. The V gene lost 0 bases and the J gene lost 15 bases, with 12 bases spanning the gap. This CDR3 is CASSQEGGPRFF. In DNA form, the CDR3 reads TGTGCCAGCAGCCAAGAGGGGGGGCCACGGTTCTTC.

V is TRBV5-4 and J is TRBJ1-6; TRBD1 might be the D (6 bases). The CDR3 spans 15 residues. Germline V gene lookup returns CDR1 SGHNT and CDR2 YYREEE (reference sequence). Trimming took off 4 bases at V and 9 bases at J, with 17 bases between the two ends. The CDR3 nucleotides read TGTGCCAGCAGCCCAGAGACAGGATTGAGTTCACCCCTCCACTTT. Translated, it gives CASSPETGLSSPLHF.

There are a few counts of this clone. The chain uses TRBV29-1 and TRBJ1-4; no reliable D call. This CDR3 spans 13 amino acids. The germline V gene has CDR1 SQVTM and CDR2 ANQGSEA. Between the trimmed V and J ends, which lost 4 bases and 2 bases, there was a span of 8 bases. The CDR3 loop is CSVVGRTNEKLFF. The CDR3 DNA sequence: TGCAGCGTTGTGGGGAGGACTAATGAAAAACTGTTTTTT.

This clone was found a few times. J is TRBJ1-3 and V is TRBV2, with D uncertain. Germline loops: CDR1 SNHLY, CDR2 FYNNEI. Trimming removed 6 bases from V and 0 bases from J, with 12 bases in between. This CDR3 has 15 residues. This CDR3 is CASRSQLFSGNTIYF. The CDR3 DNA sequence: TGTGCCAGCAGGTCACAGTTATTCTCTGGAAACACCATATATTTT. The entire variable domain, with the rest obtained from reference TRBV2 and TRBJ1-3, is as follows: EPEVTQTPSHQVTQMGQEVILRCVPISNHLYFYWYRQILGQKVEFLVSFYNNEISEKSEIFDDQFSVERPDGSNFTLKIRSTKLEDSAMYFCASRSQLFSGNTIYFGEGSWLTVV.

This clone was seen a few times. The CDR3 nucleotides read TGTGCCAGCAGTTTATCCGGGGGGGGGCCCACCTACGAGCAGTACTTC. Its translation is CASSLSGGGPTYEQYF. The V call is TRBV27, the J call TRBJ2-7, with 8 bases aligning to TRBD2. Trimming took 0 bases from V and 2 from J; bases not matched to a gene: 6. CDR1 and CDR2 from the germline V gene are MNHEY and SMNVEV (reference sequence). The CDR3 runs to 16 residues.

There are a few counts of this clone. The V gene is TRBV11-3, the J gene TRBJ1-1; TRBD1 is a possible D gene (6 bases). V lost 5 bases and J lost 5, with 12 bases in between. The CDR3 extends over 13 amino acids. Germline V gene lookup returns CDR1 SGHNT and CDR2 YENEEA. The CDR3 spells CASSQQGVTEAFF. The DNA of the CDR3 is TGTGCCAGCAGCCAACAGGGAGTAACTGAAGCTTTCTTT.

This clone was recorded a few times. The chain uses TRBV2 and TRBJ2-7; 7 positions match TRBD1. The trim removed 6 bases at V and 2 bases at J, leaving 4 bases unmatched. The CDR3 loop spans 13 amino acids. Germline V lookup: CDR1 SNHLY, CDR2 FYNNEI. The CDR3 nucleotides read TGTGCCAGCAGGAGACAGGGCACCTACGAGCAGTACTTC. Protein product: CASRRQGTYEQYF.

Concerning this clone itself: The same CDR3 is also encoded by other DNA sequences in this sample. The chain uses TRBV5-1 and TRBJ2-3; tentative D call: TRBD1 (6 bases). The CDR3 has 15 amino acids. Germline CDR1 and CDR2: SGHRS and YFSETQ. The V end was cut by 4 bases, the J end by 0 bases, with 12 bases between. CDR3 DNA sequence: TGCGCCAGCAGCCTAGGGACACCGAGCACAGATACGCAGTATTTT. This sequence encodes CASSLGTPSTDTQYF.

This clone was detected a few times. The V and J genes are TRBV7-8 and TRBJ2-7; unclear D gene. Between the trimmed V and J ends, which lost 5 bases and 3 bases, there was a span of 8 bases. CDR3 length: 12 amino acids. CDR1 SGHVS and CDR2 FQNEAQ come from the germline V gene. The CDR3 sequence is CASSARYYEQYF. In DNA form, the CDR3 reads TGTGCCAGCAGCGCGCGTTACTACGAGCAGTACTTC.

For the CDR3, the DNA is TGCGCCAGCAGCTTTGGACTATTAAGCACAGATACGCAGTATTTT. It codes for CASSFGLLSTDTQYF. This chain joins TRBV5-1 and TRBJ2-3, with D perhaps TRBD2 (6 bases). The V and J ends lost 2 bases and 0 bases respectively, with 10 bases between them. This CDR3 has 15 residues. Germline V gene sequence: CDR1 SGHRS, CDR2 YFSETQ.

The table lists this clone with a few counts. V and J are TRBV5-1 and TRBJ2-1; the match to TRBD2 covers 10 bases. V lost 6 bases and J lost 4; bases outside the gene matches: 1. The CDR3 is made up of 13 amino acids. CDR1 and CDR2 (germline): SGHRS, YFSETQ. CDR3 DNA sequence: TGCGCCAGCACAGCGGGAGGGTACAATGAGCAGTTCTTC. Protein sequence: CASTAGGYNEQFF.

The chain couples TRBV19 to TRBJ2-1; 14 bases agree with TRBD2. The V and J ends lost 4 bases and 8 bases, in that order; junction bases with no gene match: 7. The CDR3 has 16 residues. Per germline, CDR1 LNHDA and CDR2 SQIVND (reference sequence). The CDR3 reads CASSTPTSGRAHEQFF. The CDR3 DNA sequence: TGTGCCAGTAGTACTCCGACTAGCGGGAGGGCCCATGAGCAGTTCTTC.

The chain links TRBV27 to TRBJ2-1; possible D gene TRBD2, 6 bases. The CDR3 is made up of 15 amino acids. V lost 3 bases, J lost 3 bases, and 12 bases lay in between. Germline CDR1 reads MNHEY; CDR2 reads SMNVEV (reference sequence). The CDR3 DNA follows: TGTGCCAGCAGTTTGGGCGGGACTGGCTACAATGAGCAGTTCTTC. Residues: CASSLGGTGYNEQFF.

This rearrangement joins TRBV5-1 to TRBJ2-7; the D gene is possibly TRBD1 (6 bases). The CDR3 has 14 residues. Trimming cost V 0 bases and J 3 bases, with 10 bases left between them. Germline CDR1 reads SGHRS; CDR2 reads YFSETQ. Written as DNA, the CDR3 is TGCGCCAGCAGCTTGGGGGGGCGGTTCTACGAGCAGTACTTC. Protein product: CASSLGGRFYEQYF. Full variable domain (remainder filled in from reference TRBV5-1 and TRBJ2-7): KAGVTQTPRYLIKTRGQQVTLSCSPISGHRSVSWYQQTPGQGLQFLFEYFSETQRNKGNFPGRFSGRQFSNSRSEMNVSTLELGDSALYLCASSLGGRFYEQYFGPGTRLTVT.

This clone was seen a few times. This chain uses TRBV29-1 with TRBJ2-5; 8 bases agree with TRBD2. V gave up 2 bases and J gave up 4 bases; unmatched junction bases: 6. CDR3 size: 14 residues. Germline V lookup: CDR1 SQVTM, CDR2 ANQGSEA. CDR3 region: CSVEIPAGVETQYF. The CDR3 coding sequence is TGCAGCGTTGAAATTCCAGCGGGAGTAGAGACCCAGTACTTC.

In its sample, this clone was seen a few times. The chain links TRBV21-1 to TRBJ2-6; the table names TRBD1, a call not compared with the DNA. TRBV21-1 is a known pseudogene. This CDR3 region has 15 residues. CDR3 protein: CASSRSRRGPDVLTF. CDR3 nucleotides: TGTGCCAGCAGCAGGAGCCGGAGGGGGCCCGACGTCCTGACTTTC.